The 30 T cell receptor beta chains reported below all come from one sample, sequenced in a study of blood T cell repertoires in COVID-19. Sequenced by immunoSEQ multiplex PCR; TCRdb stores in-frame clones only, minus some. The data contain around 170,000 clones, about 85% of them seen just once; the ten biggest clones take up less than 3.5%. Input material: peripheral blood. These receptors originate from a woman under 40 with active or convalescent COVID-19.

The gene calls are TRBV19 and TRBJ2-7; no definite D call. V was pared by 5 bases and J by 4 bases, with 9 bases between. CDR3 length: 12 amino acids. Germline V CDR1 and CDR2: LNHDA, SQIVND (reference sequence). Written as DNA, the CDR3 is TGTGCCAGTAGTGGAGTAAGATACGAGCAGTACTTC. Protein: CASSGVRYEQYF.

The rearrangement joins TRBV11-2 to TRBJ2-7; D ambiguous. The CDR3 sequence is 12 residues long. CDR1 and CDR2 (germline): SGHAT, FQNNGV. Trimming took off 1 base at V and 5 bases at J, with 6 bases between the two ends. The CDR3, as DNA: TGTGCCAGCAGCTTAGTAGTACACGAGCAGTACTTC. Translated, it gives CASSLVVHEQYF.

This clone came up a few times. The chain is built from TRBV5-1 and TRBJ2-7; D perhaps matches TRBD1 (6 bases). Trimming left V 3 bases short and J 3 bases short, with 10 bases between. CDR3 length: 13 amino acids. Germline V CDR1 and CDR2: SGHRS, YFSETQ. In DNA form, the CDR3 reads TGCGCCAGCAGCTGGGACAAGAGCTACGAGCAGTACTTC. It encodes CASSWDKSYEQYF.

The J gene is TRBJ2-7, the V gene TRBV7-4; 8 nucleotides match TRBD1. Germline-derived CDR1 and CDR2 are SGHVT and SQSDAQ. The CDR3 totals 20 residues. V was pared by 0 bases and J by 4 bases, with 20 bases of the junction left unmatched. The CDR3, as DNA: TGTGCCAGCAGCTTAGCGAACCCGGGACAGGCTAACGAGATCGAATACGAGCAGTACTTC. Translating gives CASSLANPGQANEIEYEQYF. The full variable domain, completed using reference TRBV7-4 and TRBJ2-7, is GAGVSQSPRYKVAKRGRDVALRCDSISGHVTLYWYRQTLGQGSEVLTYSQSDAQRDKSGRPSGRFSAERPERSVSTLKIQRTEQGDSAVYLCASSLANPGQANEIEYEQYFGPGTRLTVT.

This clone has just one count. V usage is TRBV12-5 and J usage is TRBJ1-1; D call uncertain. Germline V gives CDR1 LGHNT, CDR2 FRNRAP. V was shortened by 1 base and J by 6 bases, with 9 bases between the two germline ends. This CDR3 has 13 amino acids. CDR3 sequence reads: CASGLDAGSEAFF. CDR3 nucleotides: TGTGCTAGTGGTTTGGACGCGGGGTCTGAAGCTTTCTTT.

V gene TRBV6-5 combines with J gene TRBJ2-7, with TRBD1 as a possible D gene (5 bases). Germline CDR1 reads MNHEY; CDR2 reads SVGAGI. The CDR3 covers 15 residues. The V and J ends lost 0 bases and 3 bases respectively, with 12 bases between them. CDR3 bases: TGTGCCAGCAGTTACTCGATGCAACAGGACTACGAGCAGTACTTC. As protein: CASSYSMQQDYEQYF.

This sequence joins TRBV28 and TRBJ1-1; 7 nucleotides line up with TRBD1. The CDR3 covers 15 residues. CDR1 MDHEN and CDR2 SYDVKM come from the germline V gene. V lost 3 bases and J lost 5; bases outside the gene matches: 9. DNA for the CDR3: TGTGCCAGCAGTTTGGGGACAGCGCTTTGGACTGAAGCTTTCTTT. Translation gives CASSLGTALWTEAFF. Filled out from reference TRBV28 and TRBJ1-1, the complete variable domain reads DVKVTQSSRYLVKRTGEKVFLECVQDMDHENMFWYRQDPGLGLRLIYFSYDVKMKEKGDIPEGYSVSREKKERFSLILESASTNQTSMYLCASSLGTALWTEAFFGQGTRLTVV.

As regards this clone: The same CDR3 can be traced to other DNA sequences in this sample. The chain has TRBV5-1 and TRBJ1-2, with 9 bases matching TRBD1. The CDR3 has 14 amino acids. Germline CDR1 and CDR2: SGHRS and YFSETQ. V was pared by 0 bases and J by 7 bases, with 4 bases of the junction left unmatched. The CDR3 coding sequence is TGCGCCAGCAGCTTGGGGGACAGGGCAGGTGGCTACACCTTC. This encodes CASSLGDRAGGYTF.

This clone showed up just a few times. The chain couples TRBV7-8 to TRBJ1-1; a possible D gene is TRBD1 (6 bases). The CDR3 sequence is 15 residues long. The V and J ends lost 3 bases and 5 bases respectively, with 16 bases between them. Germline V gives CDR1 SGHVS, CDR2 FQNEAQ. CDR3 sequence (DNA): TGTGCCAGCAGCTTCAGGCGGGGGCGAATAACTGAAGCTTTCTTT. Amino acid sequence: CASSFRRGRITEAFF.

The chain uses TRBV15 and TRBJ1-2, with 7 nucleotides matching TRBD1. Per the germline V gene, CDR1 is LNHNV and CDR2 is YYDKDF (reference sequence). There are 12 residues in the CDR3. Trimming removed 5 bases from V and 8 bases from J; junction bases left unmatched: 5. Here the CDR3 reads CATSLRTGGYTF. The CDR3 DNA follows: TGTGCCACCAGCCTTCGGACAGGAGGCTACACCTTC.

The J gene is TRBJ2-1, the V gene TRBV5-1; D ambiguous. CDR3 size: 13 residues. The germline V gene encodes CDR1 SGHRS and CDR2 YFSETQ. V lost 0 bases and J 7 bases, leaving 8 bases between the germline ends. CDR3 amino acids: CASSLAIKNEQFF. CDR3 DNA: TGCGCCAGCAGCTTGGCCATCAAAAATGAGCAGTTCTTC.

DNA of the CDR3: TGTGCCAGCAGCGTAGACGGTGGTAAAGAGACCCAGTACTTC. It yields the protein CASSVDGGKETQYF. V is TRBV9 and J is TRBJ2-5; no reliable D call. Trimming cost V 0 bases and J 3 bases, with 9 bases left between them. Per germline, CDR1 SGDLS and CDR2 YYNGEE. This CDR3 is 14 amino acids long.

The V gene is TRBV4-1, the J gene TRBJ1-1; no clear D gene. V dropped 0 bases and J dropped 4 bases, with 9 bases sitting between them. The CDR3 spans 14 residues. Per germline, CDR1 MGHRA and CDR2 YSYEKL. CDR3 in amino acids: CASSQDFLSTEAFF. CDR3 in DNA: TGCGCCAGCAGCCAAGATTTTCTGAGCACTGAAGCTTTCTTT.

The chain couples TRBV9 to TRBJ1-3; 8 nucleotides agree with TRBD1. Trimming took 3 bases from V and 11 from J; bases not matched to a gene: 7. This CDR3 has 13 residues. CDR1 and CDR2 from the germline V gene are SGDLS and YYNGEE. The CDR3 spells CASSAGTGGSIYF. CDR3 sequence (DNA): TGTGCCAGCAGCGCTGGGACAGGTGGTTCCATATATTTT.

The rearrangement joins TRBV4-1 to TRBJ1-4; D possibly corresponds to TRBD1 (5 bases). The V gene lost 1 base and the J gene lost 17 bases, with 20 bases spanning the gap. The germline V gene encodes CDR1 MGHRA and CDR2 YSYEKL. The CDR3 length is 14 residues. In DNA, the CDR3 is TGCGCCAGCAGCCAAGGTCCAGGCGACTGGGGCCTATTTTTT. As protein: CASSQGPGDWGLFF.

The V and J genes are TRBV19 and TRBJ2-4, with 9 bases lining up with TRBD1. Trimming at V came to 4 bases and at J to 0 bases, leaving 10 bases not matched to a gene. Germline assignment: CDR1 LNHDA and CDR2 SQIVND (reference sequence). This CDR3 is built from 18 residues. In DNA, the CDR3 is TGTGCCAGTAGTAACACGGGACAGGGCACCTTAGCCAAAAACATTCAGTACTTC. This gives the protein CASSNTGQGTLAKNIQYF. Combining the CDR3 with reference TRBV19 and TRBJ2-4 gives the whole variable domain DGGITQSPKYLFRKEGQNVTLSCEQNLNHDAMYWYRQDPGQGLRLIYYSQIVNDFQKGDIAEGYSVSREKKESFPLTVTSAQKNPTAFYLCASSNTGQGTLAKNIQYFGAGTRLSVL.

As for this clone: The same CDR3 also results from other DNA sequences found in this sample. The chain recombines TRBV11-2 with TRBJ1-5, with D unresolved. The CDR3 consists of 14 residues. The ends were cut back, 3 bases at V and 0 bases at J, with 6 bases in the middle. Per germline, CDR1 SGHAT and CDR2 FQNNGV. The CDR3 DNA reads as TGTGCCAGCAGCTTCGCAGATAGCAATCAGCCCCAGCATTTT. Its protein product is CASSFADSNQPQHF.

Comment on this clone: An end of the junction does not agree with germline; a read error may underlie this. The chain employs TRBV7-7 and TRBJ1-1, with 8 nucleotides matching TRBD1. The germline V gene encodes CDR1 SSHAT and CDR2 FNYEAQ (reference sequence). The CDR3 is made up of 13 amino acids. CDR3 loop: CASSRDRSSEAFF. In nucleotides, the CDR3 is TGTGCTAGCAGCCGGGACAGGTCCTCTGAAGCTTTCTTT.

The chain joins TRBV18 to TRBJ1-1, with 7 positions matching TRBD1. Germline CDR1 KGHSH, CDR2 LQKENI. The CDR3 sequence is 14 residues long. Trimming at V came to 4 bases and at J to 1 base, leaving 3 bases not matched to a gene. CDR3 sequence: CASSLNRGNTEAFF. The CDR3 DNA reads TGTGCCAGCTCACTTAACAGGGGGAACACTGAAGCTTTCTTT.

CDR3 DNA sequence: TGTGCCAGCAGCTTAGCCCAGGCCCGCCAAGAGACCCAGTACTTC. Its translation is CASSLAQARQETQYF. The chain has TRBV11-2 and TRBJ2-5, with D unclear. Germline CDR1 reads SGHAT; CDR2 reads FQNNGV. Trimming removed 1 base from V and 1 base from J, with 10 bases in between. The CDR3 spans 15 residues.

The chain joins TRBV7-9 to TRBJ1-1; 7 nucleotides match TRBD1. V was clipped by 5 bases and J by 1 base; unmatched bases: 4. The CDR3 runs 14 residues. The germline V gene has CDR1 SEHNR and CDR2 FQNEAQ (reference sequence). Written as DNA, the CDR3 is TGTGCCAGCAGCACTCGACAGGGGAACACTGAAGCTTTCTTT. It codes for CASSTRQGNTEAFF.

This clone was seen once. The genes are TRBV11-2 and TRBJ2-2; no definite D call. Between the trimmed V and J ends, which lost 2 bases and 7 bases, there was a span of 5 bases. Germline values: CDR1 SGHAT, CDR2 FQNNGV. This CDR3 spans 12 amino acids. The CDR3 reads CASSLLIGELFF. CDR3 bases: TGTGCCAGCAGCTTACTTATCGGGGAGCTGTTTTTT.

The chain employs TRBV10-2 and TRBJ1-2, with D tentatively TRBD1 (5 bases). Germline assignment: CDR1 WSHSY and CDR2 SAAADI. The CDR3 has 14 residues. V was trimmed by 6 bases and J by 0 bases, leaving 11 bases between them. The CDR3 DNA follows: TGCGCCAGCAGGATAGCAGGGACTAACTATGGCTACACCTTC. Residues: CASRIAGTNYGYTF.

This clone was detected a few times. This chain uses TRBV19 with TRBJ1-6; the match to TRBD1 covers 7 bases. Trimming at V came to 5 bases and at J to 5 bases, leaving 6 bases not matched to a gene. Germline lookup yields CDR1 LNHDA and CDR2 SQIVND (reference sequence). The CDR3 spans 15 residues. CDR3 sequence: CASSPRTGDNSPLHF. Here the CDR3 DNA reads TGTGCCAGTAGTCCCCGAACAGGGGATAATTCACCCCTCCACTTT.

The chain carries TRBV10-3 and TRBJ1-2; unclear D gene. CDR1 and CDR2 (germline): ENHRY, SYGVKD. Trimming pared 3 bases from V and 3 bases from J, leaving 5 bases between. The CDR3 runs to 12 residues. CDR3 DNA: TGTGCCATCAGTGATACGGACTATGGCTACACCTTC. This translates into CAISDTDYGYTF.

This chain connects TRBV30 to TRBJ2-3; 8 bases match TRBD1. CDR1 and CDR2 (germline): GTSNPN, SVGIG (reference sequence). V dropped 4 bases and J dropped 6; count of bases not matched to a gene: 9. The CDR3 extends over 14 amino acids. The CDR3 bases are TGTGCCTGGACGGGACAGGTGGACCGGGATACGCAGTATTTT. Its protein is CAWTGQVDRDTQYF.

V is TRBV28 and J is TRBJ2-7, with TRBD1 matching over 9 bases. The CDR3 is 13 amino acids. CDR1 and CDR2 from the germline V gene are MDHEN and SYDVKM. With 6 bases clipped from V and 1 base from J, the junction kept 1 base outside the gene matches. The CDR3 nucleotides are TGTGCCAGCAGGACAGGGGGTTCCTACGAGCAGTACTTC. It specifies CASRTGGSYEQYF.

This sequence joins TRBV30 and TRBJ2-7; possibly TRBD1 for D (5 bases). Trimming removed 2 bases from V and 3 bases from J, with 8 bases in between. Germline CDR1 GTSNPN, CDR2 SVGIG (reference sequence). This CDR3 has 12 amino acids. The CDR3 DNA reads TGTGCCTGGAGTCCCAGGGACTACGAGCAGTACTTC. This translates into CAWSPRDYEQYF.

The rearrangement joins TRBV13 to TRBJ1-2, with a weak D call TRBD1 (5 bases). CDR1 is PRHDT, CDR2 FYEKMQ, per germline (reference sequence). V shed 5 bases and J shed 0 bases, with 7 bases lying between them. The CDR3 loop spans 13 amino acids. CDR3 bases: TGTGCCAGCAGCGGGACTACTAACTATGGCTACACCTTC. This translates into CASSGTTNYGYTF.

The chain uses TRBV28 and TRBJ1-2, with 8 bases matching TRBD1. The CDR3 length is 16 residues. Germline lookup yields CDR1 MDHEN and CDR2 SYDVKM. The V segment lost 3 bases and the J segment 4 bases; nucleotides outside the gene matches: 10. The CDR3 loop is CASSFGAGGATYGYTF. The DNA of the CDR3 is TGTGCCAGCAGTTTTGGGGCAGGGGGCGCTACCTATGGCTACACCTTC.